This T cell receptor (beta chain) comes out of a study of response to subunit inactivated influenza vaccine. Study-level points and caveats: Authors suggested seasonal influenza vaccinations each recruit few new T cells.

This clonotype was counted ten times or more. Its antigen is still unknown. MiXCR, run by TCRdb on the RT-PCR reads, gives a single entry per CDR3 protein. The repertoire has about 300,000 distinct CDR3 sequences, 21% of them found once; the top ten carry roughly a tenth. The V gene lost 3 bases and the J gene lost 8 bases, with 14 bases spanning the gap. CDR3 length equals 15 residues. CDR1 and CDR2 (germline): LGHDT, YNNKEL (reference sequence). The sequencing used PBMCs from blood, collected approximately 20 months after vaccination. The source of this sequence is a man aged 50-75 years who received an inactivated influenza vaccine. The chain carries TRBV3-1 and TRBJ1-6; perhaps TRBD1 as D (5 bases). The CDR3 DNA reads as TGTGCCAGCAGCCACCCGGCAGGGTTAGATTCACCCCTCCACTTT. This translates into CASSHPAGLDSPLHF.